This T cell receptor (beta chain) originates from a study of T-cell memory formation after mild COVID-19. In the study overall: TCR clusters mostly belonged to single donors.

Points on this clonotype: Its antigen is currently unknown.

The CDR3 runs to 16 residues. Germline V CDR1 and CDR2: MNHNY, SVGAGI (reference sequence). V dropped 2 bases and J dropped 4; count of bases not matched to a gene: 8. TCRdb recomputed calls from the 5' RACE reads with MiXCR, one row per CDR3 protein. The sample lists about 280,000 distinct CDR3 sequences, over 7% occurring once. Whole-study results and caveats: Cross-reactive memory seemingly joined, as some responding clones were found in pre-infection memory. Mainly CM and EM harbored the contracting CD4+ clones; mainly EMRA harbored the CD8+ ones. Clones contracting day 15 to 85 were balanced CD4/CD8; later expanders leaned CD4+.

Specimen: PBMCs or a T cell subset sorted from them (not recorded which). This chain joins TRBV6-6 and TRBJ1-1; 9 nucleotides align to TRBD1. This TCR came from a man younger than 30 who had mild COVID-19 (a few samples of this study predate the infection). Cell type and time point are not known. Written as DNA, the CDR3 is TGTGCCAGCAGTTACGGGACAGGGATTTTCCCCACTGAAGCTTTCTTT. Amino acid sequence: CASSYGTGIFPTEAFF.